The 27 T cell receptor beta chains reported below all come from one sample, sequenced in a study of post-analysis software for immune sequencing data. Points from the study as a whole: Relative to controls, patients had several TRBV segments at higher frequency, with TRBV5-6, TRBV5-1 and TRBV20-1 among these.

Included in the TCR beta cDNA libraries were unique molecular identifiers. TCRdb passed the PCR reads through MiXCR, listing each CDR3 protein once. Of approximately 690,000 distinct CDR3 sequences detected, about 60% appear once; the ten largest clones hold 11%. Their cognate antigens are unknown. Material for sequencing was blood. Receptor source: a girl aged 2 to 10 with multiple sclerosis.

J is TRBJ2-7 and V is TRBV13; D unclear. The length of the CDR3 is 13 residues. V was cut by 6 bases and J by 4 bases, with 13 bases left in between. Germline V gene lookup returns CDR1 PRHDT and CDR2 FYEKMQ (reference sequence). In DNA form, the CDR3 reads TGTGCCAGCAGTTACAAGGTCAGGTACGAGCAGTACTTC. The encoded protein is CASSYKVRYEQYF. The variable domain in full, with the rest retrieved from reference TRBV13 and TRBJ2-7, is AAGVIQSPRHLIKEKRETATLKCYPIPRHDTVYWYQQGPGQDPQFLISFYEKMQSDKGSIPDRFSAQQFSDYHSELNMSSLELGDSALYFCASSYKVRYEQYFGPGTRLTVT.

This clonotype was seen only a few times. The chain links TRBV5-1 to TRBJ2-4; TRBD2 aligns across 11 bases. TRBJ2-7 matches the DNA end more closely, so the J call is doubtful. The CDR3 spans 15 residues. Germline CDR1 SGHRS, CDR2 YFSETQ. The CDR3 coding sequence is TGCGCCAGCAGCTTGGAATCTAGCGGGAGGTACGAGCAGTACTTC. Amino acids: CASSLESSGRYEQYF.

The chain is built from TRBV12-3 or TRBV12-4 and TRBJ2-5, with D perhaps matching TRBD2 (5 bases). The length of the CDR3 is 11 residues. V lost 3 bases and J lost 11, with 10 bases in between. This CDR3 is CASSLGSEQYF. The CDR3, as DNA: TGTGCCAGCAGTTTGGGGAGTGAGCAGTACTTC.

This clonotype was recorded once. The chain has TRBV29-1 and TRBJ1-1; the D gene is possibly TRBD1 (6 bases). This CDR3 is 13 amino acids long. Germline loops: CDR1 SQVTM, CDR2 ANQGSEA. The V gene lost 7 bases and the J gene lost 1 base, with 13 bases spanning the gap. CDR3 sequence (DNA): TGCAGCGCTGTGCAACAGGGGAACACTGAAGCTTTCTTT. It codes for CSAVQQGNTEAFF.

This chain joins TRBV27 and TRBJ2-5; 11 positions match TRBD2. The V and J ends lost 3 bases and 11 bases, in that order; junction bases with no gene match: 26. CDR1 is MNHEY, CDR2 SMNVEV, per germline (reference sequence). This CDR3 has 20 residues. The CDR3 nucleotides are TGTGCCAGCAGTTTGCTTGGACGCTCAATAGCGGGAGGGTCCGCCGGGGAGCAGTACTTC. Its protein is CASSLLGRSIAGGSAGEQYF.

The rearrangement joins TRBV6-6 to TRBJ2-5, with 9 positions matching TRBD1. Germline V gene sequence: CDR1 MNHNY, CDR2 SVGAGI (reference sequence). J was trimmed by 5 bases and V by 6 bases; bases with no gene match: 7. This CDR3 spans 14 amino acids. The CDR3 DNA sequence: TGTGCCAGCAGGGAACAGGGGGCACGGGAGACCCAGTACTTC. Translated, it gives CASREQGARETQYF.

A few counts support this clonotype. This chain uses TRBV29-1 with TRBJ2-5, with D perhaps matching TRBD2 (6 bases). This CDR3 comprises 15 residues. With 7 bases removed from V and 5 bases from J, the gap between germline ends came to 23 bases. Germline CDR1 reads SQVTM; CDR2 reads ANQGSEA. The CDR3 protein is CSGGESGVAGETQYF. CDR3 nucleotides: TGCAGCGGAGGAGAGTCGGGGGTGGCGGGGGAGACCCAGTACTTC.

The rearrangement links TRBV4-3 to TRBJ2-2, with no clear D. The germline V and J ends were trimmed by 0 bases and 5 bases, with 7 bases remaining between them. This CDR3 region has 14 residues. Germline CDR1 and CDR2: LGHNA and YSLEER. The CDR3 spells CASSQESVTGELFF. The CDR3 nucleotides read TGCGCCAGCAGCCAAGAATCCGTTACCGGGGAGCTGTTTTTT.

The V call is TRBV12-3 or TRBV12-4, the J call TRBJ2-7; TRBD1 matches at 10 bases. This CDR3 contains 13 residues. V was clipped by 6 bases and J by 7 bases; unmatched bases: 6. DNA of the CDR3: TGTGCCAGCAGACGACAGGGGGCTGAGGAGCAGTACTTC. Translation: CASRRQGAEEQYF.

The chain couples TRBV21-1 to TRBJ2-3; the table calls TRBD1, which could not be checked here. TRBV21-1 is designated a pseudogene. This CDR3 region has 17 residues. Written as DNA, the CDR3 is TGTGCCAGCAGCTCTCGGACAGGACCTCAGAACACAGATACGCAGTATTTT. This sequence encodes CASSSRTGPQNTDTQYF.

The chain is built from TRBV12-3 or TRBV12-4 and TRBJ1-2; TRBD1 matches at 9 bases. After removal of 6 bases from V and 7 bases from J, the junction contained 9 bases not matched to a gene. The CDR3 loop spans 14 amino acids. This CDR3 reads CASRAAGQGRGYTF. The CDR3 DNA reads as TGTGCCAGCAGGGCCGCGGGACAGGGCCGTGGCTACACCTTC.

The chain carries TRBV4-1 and TRBJ2-1; D is tentatively TRBD1 or TRBD2 (5 bases each). The CDR3 sequence is 16 residues long. Germline CDR1 is MGHRA and CDR2 is YSYEKL. Trimming took off 3 bases at V and 3 bases at J, with 15 bases between the two ends. The DNA of the CDR3 is TGCGCCAGCAGCCATGCCCCGGGACGGCTCTACAATGAGCAGTTCTTC. Its protein is CASSHAPGRLYNEQFF.

The chain recombines TRBV12-3 or TRBV12-4 with TRBJ2-1, with 8 bases lining up with TRBD1. The length of the CDR3 is 15 residues. V trimming: 3 bases; J trimming: 5 bases; junction bases outside the gene matches: 6. The DNA of the CDR3 is TGTGCCAGCAGTTTTGCAGGGGGCTTGGACAATGAGCAGTTCTTC. Amino acid sequence: CASSFAGGLDNEQFF.

This clonotype appeared a few times. This chain links TRBV10-3 with TRBJ1-2, with unresolved D. The V gene lost 7 bases and the J gene lost 7 bases, with 1 base spanning the gap. This CDR3 is 8 amino acids long. Germline V gene sequence: CDR1 ENHRY, CDR2 SYGVKD. The CDR3 DNA reads TGTGCCATCACTGGCTACACCTTC. Protein sequence: CAITGYTF.

This clonotype appeared a few times. The chain employs TRBV5-6 and TRBJ2-1, with 9 bases lining up with TRBD1. Germline assignment: CDR1 SGHDT and CDR2 YYEEEE. With 3 bases clipped from V and 5 bases from J, the junction kept 9 bases outside the gene matches. The CDR3 totals 16 residues. CDR3 sequence: CASSYGTGRSDNEQFF. CDR3 nucleotides: TGTGCCAGCAGCTACGGGACAGGGCGATCGGACAATGAGCAGTTCTTC.

The chain uses TRBV9 and TRBJ2-5; tentatively, D is TRBD2 (5 bases). Germline CDR1 and CDR2: SGDLS and YYNGEE. The CDR3 consists of 14 residues. V was pared by 4 bases and J by 6 bases, with 16 bases between. CDR3 nucleotides: TGTGCCAGCAGCCCCGTAGCTAGCCCCCAGACCCAGTACTTC. The encoded protein is CASSPVASPQTQYF.

Only a few counts were recorded for this clonotype. This chain joins TRBV20-1 and TRBJ2-7; 8 bases match TRBD1. With 4 bases clipped from V and 2 bases from J, the junction kept 7 bases outside the gene matches. There are 14 residues in the CDR3. CDR1 and CDR2 from the germline V gene are DFQATT and SNEGSKA (reference sequence). The CDR3 loop reads CSATDLRGPYEQYF. CDR3 DNA: TGCAGTGCTACTGACCTCAGGGGGCCCTACGAGCAGTACTTC.

This chain links TRBV5-5 with TRBJ2-4; D is unresolved. Germline values: CDR1 SGHKS, CDR2 YYEKEE (reference sequence). V was clipped by 1 base and J by 0 bases, with 5 bases between them. This CDR3 has 14 residues. CDR3 sequence reads: CASSLWLAKNIQYF. In DNA, the CDR3 is TGTGCCAGCAGCTTGTGGCTAGCCAAAAACATTCAGTACTTC. Complete variable domain (other parts from reference TRBV5-5 and TRBJ2-4): DAGVTQSPTHLIKTRGQQVTLRCSPISGHKSVSWYQQVLGQGPQFIFQYYEKEERGRGNFPDRFSARQFPNYSSELNVNALLLGDSALYLCASSLWLAKNIQYFGAGTRLSVL.

The chain uses TRBV9 and TRBJ2-7, with D possibly being TRBD2 (5 bases). Trimming stripped 4 bases from V and 0 bases from J, with 17 bases between. Germline V gives CDR1 SGDLS, CDR2 YYNGEE. The CDR3 is 16 residues long. As DNA, the CDR3 is TGTGCCAGCAGCCCCTCGGACGGGAAGAGCTCCTACGAGCAGTACTTC. Translating gives CASSPSDGKSSYEQYF.

This chain uses TRBV10-1 with TRBJ2-5; D is unresolved. Germline lookup yields CDR1 WNHNN and CDR2 SYGVQD (reference sequence). V gave up 0 bases and J gave up 5 bases, with 7 bases separating them. This CDR3 contains 13 residues. The CDR3 sequence is CASSESIAETQYF. The CDR3 nucleotides are TGCGCCAGCAGTGAGTCGATAGCCGAGACCCAGTACTTC.

This clonotype turned up a few times. The chain is built from TRBV10-3 and TRBJ1-1; TRBD1 is a possible D gene (5 bases). Germline V gives CDR1 ENHRY, CDR2 SYGVKD. Trimming left V 8 bases short and J 7 bases short, with 23 bases between. The CDR3 is 15 residues long. This chain's CDR3 is CAISEGQGLWGEAFF. The CDR3 DNA reads as TGTGCCATCTCTGAGGGCCAGGGCCTCTGGGGTGAAGCTTTCTTT.

The sample holds a few counts of this clonotype. This chain joins TRBV20-1 and TRBJ2-1; 8 positions agree with TRBD2. V was clipped by 0 bases and J by 1 base; unmatched bases: 5. Germline CDR1 and CDR2: DFQATT and SNEGSKA (reference sequence). CDR3 size: 16 residues. Written as DNA, the CDR3 is TGCAGTGCTAGAGATCCTGGCGGGAGGTCCTACAATGAGCAGTTCTTC. Translation: CSARDPGGRSYNEQFF.

The rearrangement joins TRBV7-9 to TRBJ2-3; no clear D. This CDR3 comprises 14 residues. V lost 3 bases and J lost 4, with 11 bases in between. CDR1 and CDR2 from the germline V gene are SEHNR and FQNEAQ (reference sequence). The CDR3 sequence is CASSLGPAPDTQYF. The CDR3 coding sequence is TGTGCCAGCAGCTTGGGCCCCGCACCAGATACGCAGTATTTT.

As to this clonotype: This may arise from a read error, as a much more abundant clone is one base away. The chain has TRBV6-2 or TRBV6-3 and TRBJ2-3; D is perhaps TRBD2 (6 bases). This CDR3 spans 14 amino acids. Germline CDR1 MNHEY, CDR2 SVGEGT. V was trimmed by 0 bases and J by 6 bases, leaving 10 bases between them. Here the CDR3 DNA reads TGTGCCAGCAGTTACTCGACTAGTATGGATACGCAGTATTTT. This sequence encodes CASSYSTSMDTQYF.

This chain uses TRBV2 with TRBJ2-1; TRBD1 matches 9 bases. The V and J ends lost 3 bases and 4 bases, in that order; junction bases with no gene match: 4. The CDR3 has 15 residues. Germline V gene sequence: CDR1 SNHLY, CDR2 FYNNEI. The CDR3 sequence is CASSDGTGQYNEQFF. In nucleotides, the CDR3 is TGTGCCAGCAGTGATGGGACAGGGCAGTACAATGAGCAGTTCTTC.

J is TRBJ1-3 and V is TRBV7-2; 12 bases fit TRBD1. V was clipped by 4 bases and J by 3 bases; unmatched bases: 7. The length of the CDR3 is 17 residues. Looked up from germline, CDR1 is SGHTA and CDR2 is FQGNSA. The CDR3 reads CASSSGQGAIGGNTIYF. The CDR3, as DNA: TGTGCCAGCAGCTCGGGACAGGGGGCAATAGGTGGAAACACCATATATTTT.

The chain is built from TRBV10-3 and TRBJ1-1, with D perhaps matching TRBD1 (6 bases). The CDR3 is made up of 12 amino acids. Germline V gene data show CDR1 as ENHRY and CDR2 as SYGVKD. V lost 10 bases to trimming and J lost 7 bases, with 16 bases between them. CDR3 residues: CATKQGDGEAFF. The DNA of the CDR3 is TGTGCCACGAAACAGGGAGACGGTGAAGCTTTCTTT.